Listed below are T cell receptor beta chains from one sample, sequenced in a study of blood T cells in healthy people across ages. One entry per CDR3 protein, called by TCRdb with MiXCR from the 5' RACE reads. The sample lists about 570,000 distinct CDR3 sequences; 27% were seen once. Sequencing was performed on blood. The origin of the receptors is a woman in her seventies in good health. CDR3s include the opening cysteine and the closing phenylalanine or tryptophan. A D gene is named only where the DNA matches it firmly. For some rows the clone size is stated as once, few or many, or as a class when expanded; others skip it.

few	NA	TRBV5-6	TRBJ2-7	CASSLWDKDWEQYF	TGTGCCAGCAGCTTGTGGGACAAGGACTGGGAGCAGTACTTC
many	NA	TRBV5-1	TRBJ2-5	CASSLLSSQETQYF	TGCGCCAGCAGCTTATTATCTTCCCAAGAGACCCAGTACTTC
NA	TRBD2	TRBV4-3	TRBJ2-7	CASSQGAGLAGAREQYF	TGCGCCAGCAGCCAAGGCGCCGGACTAGCGGGGGCTCGCGAGCAGTACTTC
many	NA	TRBV27	TRBJ2-7	CASSFREPYEQYF	TGTGCCAGCAGTTTCCGGGAGCCCTACGAGCAGTACTTC
few	NA	TRBV29-1	TRBJ2-5	CSVENTGGPETQYF	TGCAGCGTCGAAAACACCGGGGGGCCCGAGACCCAGTACTTC
few	TRBD1	TRBV7-9	TRBJ2-1	CASTPGQGFHEQFF	TGTGCCAGCACCCCGGGACAGGGATTCCATGAGCAGTTCTTC
few	NA	TRBV20-1	TRBJ2-7	CSAYNSYEQYF	TGCAGTGCTTACAACTCCTACGAGCAGTACTTC
NA	TRBD1	TRBV12-3/TRBV12-4	TRBJ1-4	CASSHLDRVGEKLFF	TGTGCCAGCAGTCATTTGGACAGGGTGGGTGAAAAACTGTTTTTT
NA	NA	TRBV4-2	TRBJ2-1	CASSQDEAEQFF	TGTGCCAGCAGCCAAGATGAGGCTGAGCAGTTCTTC
NA	TRBD1	TRBV20-1	TRBJ2-1	CSAVGQSSYNEQFF	TGCAGTGCCGTGGGACAGAGCTCCTACAATGAGCAGTTCTTC
few	TRBD2	TRBV20-1	TRBJ2-1	CSARDPGTSGDEQFF	TGCAGTGCTAGGGATCCCGGGACTAGCGGGGACGAGCAGTTCTTC
few	TRBD1	TRBV2	TRBJ1-2	CASSETGEGYTF	TGTGCCAGCAGTGAGACAGGGGAGGGCTACACCTTC
many	TRBD1	TRBV7-9	TRBJ1-1	CASSYRQGIMEAFF	TGTGCCAGCAGCTACCGACAGGGGATTATGGAAGCTTTCTTT
NA	NA	TRBV20-1	TRBJ1-1	CSARAGQVTEAFF	TGCAGTGCTAGGGCCGGGCAAGTCACTGAAGCTTTCTTT
few	NA	TRBV5-5	TRBJ2-7	CASSLDWSSYEQYF	TGTGCCAGCAGCTTGGACTGGAGCTCCTACGAGCAGTACTTC
few	TRBD1	TRBV2	TRBJ2-2	CASSDRTGITGELFF	TGTGCCAGCAGTGATAGGACAGGGATCACCGGGGAGCTGTTTTTT
few	TRBD2	TRBV9	TRBJ2-1	CASSVRSGLAGAPNYNEQFF	TGTGCCAGCAGCGTAAGGTCGGGACTAGCGGGGGCCCCAAATTACAATGAGCAGTTCTTC
NA	TRBD1	TRBV6-2/TRBV6-3	TRBJ1-1	CASTSGRTVIEQGIFLNTEASF	TGTGCCAGCACCTCAGGGCGGACCGTGATTGAACAGGGGATCTTCTTGAACACTGAAGCTTCCTTT
few	NA	TRBV12-3/TRBV12-4	TRBJ1-1	CASSLNKNTEAFF	TGTGCCAGCAGTCTCAACAAGAACACTGAAGCTTTCTTT
few	NA	TRBV9	TRBJ2-7	CASSRDPWAYEQYF	TGTGCCAGCAGCCGGGACCCCTGGGCCTACGAGCAGTACTTC
NA	TRBD2	TRBV9	TRBJ2-3	CASSVVGGAEDTQYF	TGTGCCAGCAGCGTAGTCGGGGGGGCCGAAGATACGCAGTATTTT
few	TRBD1	TRBV7-2	TRBJ2-5	CASSMQGSTGLSKTQYF	TGTGCCAGCAGCATGCAGGGATCGACAGGGCTTTCGAAGACCCAGTACTTC
NA	NA	TRBV2	TRBJ1-5	CASSDRGSNQPQHF	TGTGCCAGCAGTGACAGGGGTAGCAATCAGCCCCAGCATTTT
NA	TRBD1	TRBV20-1	TRBJ2-1	CSAPKFTGVYNEQFF	TGCAGTGCCCCGAAATTTACAGGGGTCTACAATGAGCAGTTCTTC
NA	NA	TRBV5-1	TRBJ2-5	CASSPGSGSKEQYF	TGCGCCAGCAGCCCGGGATCGGGTAGTAAGGAGCAGTACTTC
few	TRBD2	TRBV5-1	TRBJ2-3	CASSKGTSGVTDTQYF	TGCGCCAGCAGCAAAGGGACTAGCGGGGTAACAGATACGCAGTATTTT
NA	NA	TRBV7-9	TRBJ1-2	CASSQDGAAGYTF	TGTGCCAGCAGCCAGGACGGCGCCGCGGGCTACACCTTC
NA	NA	TRBV5-1	TRBJ2-3	CASSLRTSLTSTDTQYF	TGCGCCAGCAGCTTGCGGACCTCTCTCACCTCCACAGATACGCAGTATTTT
NA	NA	TRBV6-6	TRBJ2-5	CASSYSTAQETQYF	TGTGCCAGCAGTTACTCGACCGCGCAAGAGACCCAGTACTTC
few	TRBD1	TRBV4-3	TRBJ2-2	CASSQDRQGADGELFF	TGCGCCAGCAGCCAAGATAGACAGGGGGCCGACGGGGAGCTGTTTTTT
few	NA	TRBV7-9	TRBJ2-7	CASSSGVFRYEQYF	TGTGCCAGCAGCTCGGGGGTCTTCCGCTACGAGCAGTACTTC
few	TRBD2	TRBV27	TRBJ2-5	CASSPQGGLAGVPTQYF	TGTGCCAGCAGTCCACAAGGGGGACTAGCGGGGGTCCCGACCCAGTACTTC
NA	NA	TRBV7-9	TRBJ1-6	CASSLSLLGSPLHF	TGTGCCAGCAGCTTATCCCTTTTAGGTTCACCCCTCCACTTT
NA	NA	TRBV7-9	TRBJ1-1	CASSSGKDTEAFF	TGTGCCAGCAGTTCAGGGAAGGACACTGAAGCTTTCTTT
few	TRBD1	TRBV6-1	TRBJ1-4	CASSRDETGANEKLFF	TGTGCCAGCAGCCGGGACGAGACAGGGGCAAATGAAAAACTGTTTTTT
NA	TRBD1	TRBV4-2	TRBJ1-4	CASSFNYRGTNEKLFF	TGTGCCAGCAGCTTCAACTACAGGGGCACTAATGAAAAACTGTTTTTT
few	NA	TRBV3-1	TRBJ2-5	CASSGLGVGETQYF	TGTGCCAGCAGCGGCCTTGGAGTTGGGGAGACCCAGTACTTC
NA	NA	TRBV2	TRBJ1-2	CASSQTPRGYTF	TGTGCCAGCAGCCAGACCCCGAGGGGCTACACCTTC